This TCR beta chain was retrieved from a study of blood T cell repertoires in COVID-19. V lost 4 bases, J lost 8 bases, and 15 bases lay in between. CDR1 is SQVTM, CDR2 ANQGSEA, per germline. The CDR3 covers 13 residues. Measured with immunoSEQ multiplex PCR; TCRdb has only the in-frame clones, and not every one. The sample has approximately 180,000 clones; around 73% are singletons. The chain carries TRBV29-1 and TRBJ2-1; D not certain. Sequenced input: PBMCs or T cells enriched from blood (not recorded which). The sequence was collected from a woman aged 50 to 65 who had recovered from COVID-19. The CDR3 loop is CSVGPSYQDEQFF. For the CDR3, the DNA is TGCAGCGTTGGTCCGTCATACCAGGATGAGCAGTTCTTC.